These T cell receptor beta chains were read from a single sample in a study of OX40 agonist ivuxolimab in advanced cancers. TCRdb's copy holds only in-frame clones and misses some; the assay was immunoSEQ multiplex PCR. The sample carries tens of thousands of clones, over 75% recorded once. The sequencing here drew on CD4+ or CD8+ T cells sorted from blood, taken in a trial of the OX40 agonist ivuxolimab. The receptors come from an adult with an advanced solid tumor such as melanoma, head and neck, liver or kidney cancer. CDR3s include the opening cysteine and the closing phenylalanine or tryptophan. A D gene is named only where the DNA matches it firmly. Clone size is not always given. Where it is, it says once, few, many or a class for expanded clones.

abundance: -
v_gene: TRBV10-3
j_gene: TRBJ1-1
len: 14
d_gene: -
CDR3nt: TGTGCCATCAGGCACAGGGCTAGTGACACTGAAGCTTTCTTT
CDR3aa: CAIRHRASDTEAFF

abundance: -
v_gene: TRBV28
j_gene: TRBJ1-5
len: 12
d_gene: -
CDR3nt: TGTGCCAGCGGGGCAGGAGGGCAGCCCCAGCATTTT
CDR3aa: CASGAGGQPQHF

abundance: -
v_gene: TRBV6-5
j_gene: TRBJ1-2
len: 15
d_gene: -
CDR3nt: TGTGCCAGCAGTTACACCCCGGACAAGGGCTATGGCTACACCTTC
CDR3aa: CASSYTPDKGYGYTF

abundance: once
v_gene: TRBV18
j_gene: TRBJ2-1
len: 15
d_gene: -
CDR3nt: TGTGCCAGCTCACCACCGCTGGCATCCCGAGATGAGCAGTTCTTC
CDR3aa: CASSPPLASRDEQFF

abundance: -
v_gene: TRBV28
j_gene: TRBJ2-3
len: 12
d_gene: -
CDR3nt: TGTGCCAGCAGTTGGGGGGCCGATACGCAGTATTTT
CDR3aa: CASSWGADTQYF

abundance: -
v_gene: TRBV9
j_gene: TRBJ1-4
len: 15
d_gene: -
CDR3nt: TGTGCCAGCAGCGTAGGGGGGCGCCCTAATGAAAAACTGTTTTTT
CDR3aa: CASSVGGRPNEKLFF

abundance: -
v_gene: TRBV19
j_gene: TRBJ2-2
len: 15
d_gene: TRBD2
CDR3nt: TGTGCCAGTAGTGGGGCTAGCGGGATTGTCGGGGAGCTGTTTTTT
CDR3aa: CASSGASGIVGELFF

abundance: -
v_gene: TRBV10-3
j_gene: TRBJ2-6
len: 20
d_gene: TRBD2
CDR3nt: TGTGCCATCAGTGATCTCGGGACTAGCGGGAGGGCCTCTGGGGCCAACGTCCTGACTTTC
CDR3aa: CAISDLGTSGRASGANVLTF

abundance: few
v_gene: TRBV5-4
j_gene: TRBJ2-7
len: 15
d_gene: -
CDR3nt: TGTGCCAGCAGCTTGGTCGGACCCGGGGGCTACGAGCAGTACTTC
CDR3aa: CASSLVGPGGYEQYF

abundance: -
v_gene: TRBV6-4
j_gene: TRBJ2-1
len: 16
d_gene: -
CDR3nt: TGTGCCAGCAGTGACTCTTACGGGAGCAATAAGAATGAGCAGTTCTTC
CDR3aa: CASSDSYGSNKNEQFF

abundance: once
v_gene: TRBV19
j_gene: TRBJ1-5
len: 14
d_gene: -
CDR3nt: TGTGCCAGTAGTATGGTGGGTGGCAATCAGCCCCAGCATTTT
CDR3aa: CASSMVGGNQPQHF

abundance: -
v_gene: TRBV5-1
j_gene: TRBJ2-5
len: 17
d_gene: TRBD2
CDR3nt: TGCGCCAGCAGCCCCGGGACTAGCGGGAGGCCCCAAGAGACCCAGTACTTC
CDR3aa: CASSPGTSGRPQETQYF

abundance: once
v_gene: TRBV10-2
j_gene: TRBJ2-4
len: 16
d_gene: -
CDR3nt: TGCGCCAGCAGTGAGTCGGCAGGGGCGACCAAAAACATTCAGTACTTC
CDR3aa: CASSESAGATKNIQYF

abundance: -
v_gene: TRBV29-1
j_gene: TRBJ2-3
len: 12
d_gene: -
CDR3nt: TGCAGCGTTGCCCAGGGTAGGGATACGCAGTATTTT
CDR3aa: CSVAQGRDTQYF

abundance: -
v_gene: TRBV15
j_gene: TRBJ2-5
len: 15
d_gene: TRBD1
CDR3nt: TGTGCCACCAGCGCCGTCAGGGGGATACGAGAGACCCAGTACTTC
CDR3aa: CATSAVRGIRETQYF

abundance: once
v_gene: TRBV10-3
j_gene: TRBJ2-7
len: 14
d_gene: -
CDR3nt: TGTGCCATCAGTGAGTTGGCTAGCGTCGACGAGCAGTACTTC
CDR3aa: CAISELASVDEQYF

abundance: -
v_gene: TRBV30
j_gene: TRBJ2-3
len: 12
d_gene: TRBD2
CDR3nt: TGTGCCTGGAGTGTACTAGCGGATACGCAGTATTTT
CDR3aa: CAWSVLADTQYF

abundance: few
v_gene: TRBV28
j_gene: TRBJ2-7
len: 14
d_gene: -
CDR3nt: TGTGCCAGCTCGTGGAGGGGAAGGTCCTACGAGCAGTACTTC
CDR3aa: CASSWRGRSYEQYF

abundance: -
v_gene: TRBV5-6
j_gene: TRBJ2-1
len: 18
d_gene: -
CDR3nt: TGTGCCAGCAGCTTGGTTCAGGGAGCGGGTGCCCCTTACAATGAGCAGTTCTTC
CDR3aa: CASSLVQGAGAPYNEQFF

abundance: -
v_gene: TRBV7-2
j_gene: TRBJ2-7
len: 15
d_gene: TRBD1
CDR3nt: TGTGCCAGCAGCTTAGGCGGGACAGGGGTTTACGAGCAGTACTTC
CDR3aa: CASSLGGTGVYEQYF

abundance: -
v_gene: TRBV19
j_gene: TRBJ1-2
len: 15
d_gene: -
CDR3nt: TGTGCCAGTAGTACAGTAATCCAGCGGTCTGATGGCTACACCTTC
CDR3aa: CASSTVIQRSDGYTF

abundance: once
v_gene: TRBV28
j_gene: TRBJ1-2
len: 13
d_gene: -
CDR3nt: TGTGCCAGCAGTTCACAAATCCTCTATGGCTACACCTTC
CDR3aa: CASSSQILYGYTF

abundance: -
v_gene: TRBV10-3
j_gene: TRBJ2-3
len: 16
d_gene: -
CDR3nt: TGTGCCATCAGTGAGTCGAAGGGAGCTAGCACAGATACGCAGTATTTT
CDR3aa: CAISESKGASTDTQYF

abundance: -
v_gene: TRBV2
j_gene: TRBJ1-2
len: 12
d_gene: -
CDR3nt: TGTGCCAGCGGAGGCAGAGCCTATGGCTACACCTTC
CDR3aa: CASGGRAYGYTF

abundance: -
v_gene: TRBV28
j_gene: TRBJ1-2
len: 14
d_gene: TRBD1
CDR3nt: TGTGCCAGCAGGGTAACAGGGGTTAACTATGGCTACACCTTC
CDR3aa: CASRVTGVNYGYTF

abundance: once
v_gene: TRBV5-1
j_gene: TRBJ2-4
len: 18
d_gene: TRBD2
CDR3nt: TGCGCCAGCAGCTTGGGAGTAGCGGGAGGGCCTGGGGGAAACATTCAGTACTTC
CDR3aa: CASSLGVAGGPGGNIQYF

abundance: -
v_gene: TRBV5-1
j_gene: TRBJ1-3
len: 14
d_gene: -
CDR3nt: TGCGCCAGCAGTTGGGACAACTCTGGAAACACCATATATTTT
CDR3aa: CASSWDNSGNTIYF

abundance: -
v_gene: TRBV28
j_gene: TRBJ2-7
len: 14
d_gene: -
CDR3nt: TGTGCCAGCAGTCCCGGACAGAGGACCTACGAGCAGTACTTC
CDR3aa: CASSPGQRTYEQYF

abundance: -
v_gene: TRBV19
j_gene: TRBJ2-7
len: 16
d_gene: TRBD2
CDR3nt: TGTGCCAGTAGCGACCGTCGAATAGCGGGAGGTAACGAGCAGTACTTC
CDR3aa: CASSDRRIAGGNEQYF

abundance: -
v_gene: TRBV27
j_gene: TRBJ2-7
len: 16
d_gene: TRBD1
CDR3nt: TGTGCCAGCAGTTTCTCCACAGGGACAGGGTACAACGAGCAGTACTTC
CDR3aa: CASSFSTGTGYNEQYF

abundance: -
v_gene: TRBV19
j_gene: TRBJ1-4
len: 11
d_gene: -
CDR3nt: TGTGCCAGTAGTAAGCGCGAAAAACTGTTTTTT
CDR3aa: CASSKREKLFF

abundance: -
v_gene: TRBV29-1
j_gene: TRBJ2-7
len: 12
d_gene: TRBD1
CDR3nt: TGCAGCGTGGGACAGGGGGCCCATGAGCAGTACTTC
CDR3aa: CSVGQGAHEQYF

abundance: -
v_gene: TRBV11-3
j_gene: TRBJ2-3
len: 17
d_gene: TRBD2
CDR3nt: TGTGCCAGCAGCTTAGGATGGACTAGGTCAGTGGCAGATACGCAGTATTTT
CDR3aa: CASSLGWTRSVADTQYF

abundance: -
v_gene: TRBV18
j_gene: TRBJ1-5
len: 14
d_gene: -
CDR3nt: TGTGCCAGCGCGCCGGGGGGAGGCAATCAGCCCCAGCATTTT
CDR3aa: CASAPGGGNQPQHF

abundance: -
v_gene: TRBV10-3
j_gene: TRBJ2-2
len: 17
d_gene: -
CDR3nt: TGTGCCATCAGGGAAACTACACGACTAGCGAACACCGGGGAGCTGTTTTTT
CDR3aa: CAIRETTRLANTGELFF

abundance: -
v_gene: TRBV5-4
j_gene: TRBJ2-2
len: 14
d_gene: TRBD1
CDR3nt: TGTGCCAGCAGCCCGGGACAGGAAACCGGGGAGCTGTTTTTT
CDR3aa: CASSPGQETGELFF

abundance: once
v_gene: TRBV7-9
j_gene: TRBJ2-1
len: 14
d_gene: TRBD2
CDR3nt: TGTGCCAGCAGCTCCGGGACTAGTTCGTATGAGCAGTTCTTC
CDR3aa: CASSSGTSSYEQFF

abundance: -
v_gene: TRBV18
j_gene: TRBJ2-1
len: 15
d_gene: TRBD2
CDR3nt: TGTGCCAGCTCACTTTCGGGACTAGCGGGAGGGTTACAGTTCTTC
CDR3aa: CASSLSGLAGGLQFF

abundance: -
v_gene: TRBV7-9
j_gene: TRBJ2-5
len: 14
d_gene: -
CDR3nt: TGTGCCAGCAGTAGTAGGGCTGTCGGGGAGACCCAGTACTTC
CDR3aa: CASSSRAVGETQYF

abundance: -
v_gene: TRBV4-2
j_gene: TRBJ2-1
len: 17
d_gene: TRBD2
CDR3nt: TGTGCCAGCAGCCAAGATAGGGCGGGAGGGGGGTACAATGAGCAGTTCTTC
CDR3aa: CASSQDRAGGGYNEQFF

abundance: -
v_gene: TRBV7-2
j_gene: TRBJ2-7
len: 13
d_gene: TRBD2
CDR3nt: TGTGCCAGCAGTGTGGTAGCGGGAGGAGAGCAGTACTTC
CDR3aa: CASSVVAGGEQYF

abundance: -
v_gene: TRBV7-7
j_gene: TRBJ1-2
len: 16
d_gene: -
CDR3nt: TGTGCTAGCAGCTTAGTACCCCCTGACAGAATCTATGGCTACACCTTC
CDR3aa: CASSLVPPDRIYGYTF

abundance: -
v_gene: TRBV27
j_gene: TRBJ1-3
len: 14
d_gene: -
CDR3nt: TGTGCCAGCTTGACGGGGAGCTCTGGAAACACCATATATTTT
CDR3aa: CASLTGSSGNTIYF

abundance: -
v_gene: TRBV18
j_gene: TRBJ2-7
len: 14
d_gene: TRBD2
CDR3nt: TGTGCCAGCTCACCCCCGGAGGGCGGGAGCGAGCAGTACTTC
CDR3aa: CASSPPEGGSEQYF

abundance: -
v_gene: TRBV10-3
j_gene: TRBJ2-1
len: 18
d_gene: TRBD2
CDR3nt: TGTGCCATCAGTGACGGGCTAGCGGGAGTAGGTGGATTGAATGAGCAGTTCTTC
CDR3aa: CAISDGLAGVGGLNEQFF

abundance: -
v_gene: TRBV9
j_gene: TRBJ2-7
len: 12
d_gene: -
CDR3nt: TGTGCCAGCAGCGGCCAGGGGCCCGAGCAGTACTTC
CDR3aa: CASSGQGPEQYF

abundance: -
v_gene: TRBV10-3
j_gene: TRBJ2-1
len: 13
d_gene: -
CDR3nt: TGTGCCATCAAGGCGGGGGCCGTAAATGAGCAGTTCTTC
CDR3aa: CAIKAGAVNEQFF

abundance: -
v_gene: TRBV11-3
j_gene: TRBJ2-2
len: 15
d_gene: -
CDR3nt: TGTGCCAGCAGCTTAACAGGGTCGAACACCGGGGAGCTGTTTTTT
CDR3aa: CASSLTGSNTGELFF

abundance: -
v_gene: TRBV30
j_gene: TRBJ2-7
len: 11
d_gene: TRBD2
CDR3nt: TGTGCCTGGAGTCTAGCGGGTGAGCAGTACTTC
CDR3aa: CAWSLAGEQYF

abundance: few
v_gene: TRBV21-1
j_gene: TRBJ1-5
len: 13
d_gene: -
CDR3nt: TGTGCCAGCAGCAGGAATAGCAATCAGCCCCAGCATTTT
CDR3aa: CASSRNSNQPQHF

abundance: -
v_gene: TRBV6-1
j_gene: TRBJ1-5
len: 11
d_gene: -
CDR3nt: TGTGCCAGCAGGAACAATCAGCCCCAGCATTTT
CDR3aa: CASRNNQPQHF

abundance: -
v_gene: TRBV15
j_gene: TRBJ2-1
len: 16
d_gene: -
CDR3nt: TGTGCCACCAGCAGAGAGTCCGGGGCATCCTACAATGAGCAGTTCTTC
CDR3aa: CATSRESGASYNEQFF

abundance: -
v_gene: TRBV10-3
j_gene: TRBJ2-7
len: 17
d_gene: TRBD2
CDR3nt: TGTGCCATCAGTGATACGGCGGGGGGCAGGGGAGGGCGCGAGCAGTACTTC
CDR3aa: CAISDTAGGRGGREQYF